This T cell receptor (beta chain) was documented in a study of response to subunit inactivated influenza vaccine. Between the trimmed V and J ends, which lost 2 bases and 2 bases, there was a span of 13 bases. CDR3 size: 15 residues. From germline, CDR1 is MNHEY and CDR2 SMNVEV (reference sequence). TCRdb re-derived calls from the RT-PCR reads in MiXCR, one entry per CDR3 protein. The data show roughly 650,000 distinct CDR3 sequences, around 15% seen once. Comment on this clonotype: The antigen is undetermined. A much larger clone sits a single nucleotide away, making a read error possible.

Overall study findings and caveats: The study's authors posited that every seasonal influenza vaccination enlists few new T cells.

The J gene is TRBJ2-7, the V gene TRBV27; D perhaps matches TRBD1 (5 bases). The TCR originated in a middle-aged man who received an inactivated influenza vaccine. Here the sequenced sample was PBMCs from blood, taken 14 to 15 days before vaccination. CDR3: CASSLRHGATYEQYF. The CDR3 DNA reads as TGTGCCAGCAGTTTACGGCATGGGGCCACCTACGAGCAGTACTTC.